Listed here is a single T cell receptor (beta chain). It has no known antigen specificity. Qualities for individual bases were not recorded, and no much larger clone is one base off. The library was obtained by the immunoSEQ multiplex PCR assay. TCRdb provides this immuneACCESS table in a form limited to in-frame rearrangements. Some clones are lacking; in checked studies, under half of them reflect an unresolved V gene, and why the rest are absent is not known. The sample table shows tens of thousands of clones, and 70% to 80% are seen once. The top ten hold roughly a tenth of the sample. The data belong to a study of radiotherapy plus CTLA-4 blockade in lung cancer (dated by TCRdb to 2017 to 2018). Turning to the overall study: Objective responses were observed in 18% of enrolled patients, and disease control was achieved in around 30%. Here is what the overall study found, with its caveats: The strongest predictors of response, as reported, were early dynamic changes in blood T cell clones along with a rise in serum interferon-beta after radiation. After treatment with radiotherapy and ipilimumab, TCR clones that originated in tumors expanded in peripheral blood.

In this study, focal radiation therapy paired with CTLA-4 blockade (ipilimumab) was tested in patients who had chemo-refractory metastatic non-small-cell lung cancer. The germline V gene provides CDR1 SGHAT and CDR2 FQNNGV. V loses 5 bases at its end and J loses 6 bases; junction bases beyond the gene matches: 10. The CDR3 runs 17 residues from the cysteine to the phenylalanine. Only the CDR3 DNA stays, 51 bases, in frame from base 1. The sample was peripheral blood, taken from a patient treated with radiotherapy plus ipilimumab. The chain links TRBV11-2 with TRBJ2-3; 14 nucleotides in the junction match TRBD2. This clonotype was obtained from a human donor with non-small cell lung cancer who had a complete response to radiotherapy plus ipilimumab. CDR3 region: CASSLSGTSGGGDTQYF. Here is the DNA: TGTGCCAGCAGCCTTTCTGGGACTAGCGGGGGAGGCGATACGCAGTATTTT.